The present entry profiles one T cell receptor beta chain with its context. Its antigen is currently unknown. The CDR3 goes on 3 residues after the read ends, and that part is filled in from the germline J gene. The germline V gene encodes CDR1 DFQATT and CDR2 SNEGSKA (reference sequence). The ends lost 0 bases at V and 7 bases at J; junction bases unmatched: 10. This CDR3 has 17 amino acids. The entry originates in a study of T cells in women clearing cervical HPV infection. Study-wide points: Cases carried less TRBV6-7 than controls: approximately 0.1% versus 0.16%.

Measured with immunoSEQ multiplex PCR; TCRdb has only the in-frame clones, and not every one. This table holds around 19,000 clones. The sequenced sample consisted of blood buffy coat. The sequence came from a woman aged 18 to 75 with a cervical HPV16 infection that either progressed to CIN3+ or cleared (not recorded which). The V and J genes are TRBV20-1 and TRBJ2-5; 14 bases are a match to TRBD2. CDR3 sequence reads: CSARDEGLAGAKRTQYF. The CDR3 bases that were read are TGCAGTGCTAGAGATGAGGGACTAGCGGGGGCAAAGCGGACC.